This T cell receptor beta chain was sequenced in a study of early T cells in non-severe SARS-CoV-2 infection. Across the study: Sequencing of bulk RNA from unsorted whole blood was done, without chain pairing.

Deletions cut 5 bases from V and 2 bases from J, with 8 bases between. Germline lookup yields CDR1 LGHDT and CDR2 YNNKEL (reference sequence). CDR3 size: 13 residues. Notes on the study in general: The study's VDJdb matching favored anti-spike CD8 responses and missed private and CD4 specificities.

The table lists this clonotype with a few counts. Its antigen remains unidentified. Separate cDNA molecules each had unique molecular identifiers attached to them. Each CDR3 protein gets one entry after TCRdb re-called the 5' RACE reads with MiXCR. The repertoire includes approximately 62,000 distinct CDR3 sequences, around an eighth of them detected once, and roughly 4.2% sits in the top ten. The sample consisted of whole blood. This chain links TRBV3-1 with TRBJ2-3; the D is unclear. The TCR sequence derives from an adult who was a healthcare worker with PCR-confirmed SARS-CoV-2 infection or an uninfected control (not recorded which). CDR3 DNA: TGTGCCAGCAGCAAGGATGTCACAGATACGCAGTATTTT. This gives the protein CASSKDVTDTQYF.